This passage covers 30 T cell receptor beta chains from one sample sequenced in a study of blood T cell repertoires in COVID-19. Assay: immunoSEQ multiplex PCR; the TCRdb copy retains only in-frame clones and omits some. The sample lists fewer than 350,000 clones; approximately 91% were seen once. The sample was PBMCs or T cells enriched from blood (not recorded which). The source of these receptors is a woman in her twenties or thirties who had recovered from COVID-19.

J is TRBJ2-1 and V is TRBV12-3 or TRBV12-4; D is ambiguous. V shed 5 bases and J shed 9 bases, with 14 bases lying between them. The CDR3 runs to 13 residues. The CDR3 coding sequence is TGTGCCAGCAGTCCCAACCCCGGTGGTGAGCAGTTCTTC. It codes for CASSPNPGGEQFF.

On this clone: Different DNA sequences within this sample yield the same CDR3. The chain carries TRBV5-1 and TRBJ1-1; D gene ambiguous. The CDR3 runs 14 residues. V was shortened by 1 base and J by 2 bases, with 9 bases between the two germline ends. Germline V gene lookup returns CDR1 SGHRS and CDR2 YFSETQ. DNA for the CDR3: TGCGCCAGCAGCTTGACAGCTACAAACACTGAAGCTTTCTTT. Translating it yields CASSLTATNTEAFF.

The chain recombines TRBV7-2 with TRBJ1-4, with TRBD1 identical over 10 bases. This CDR3 region has 16 residues. Unmatched junction bases numbered 3, after V lost 3 bases and J lost 2 bases. Germline-derived CDR1 and CDR2 are SGHTA and FQGNSA. The CDR3 here is CASSLGQGWTNEKLFF. CDR3 in DNA: TGTGCCAGCAGCTTGGGACAGGGGTGGACTAATGAAAAACTGTTTTTT.

The table lists this clone with a count of one. V and J are TRBV5-4 and TRBJ1-3, with D hard to call. In germline, CDR1 is SGHNT, CDR2 YYREEE (reference sequence). Trimming took off 4 bases at V and 0 bases at J, with 8 bases between the two ends. This CDR3 is 14 amino acids long. The CDR3 DNA reads TGTGCCAGCAGCCGAGGGAACTCTGGAAACACCATATATTTT. This codes for CASSRGNSGNTIYF.

V and J are TRBV3-1 (or the pseudogene TRBV3-2) and TRBJ2-7; D call uncertain. Trimming cost V 3 bases and J 10 bases, with 16 bases left between them. CDR1 is LGHDT and CDR2 is YNNKEL in the germline V gene (reference sequence). The CDR3 contains 13 residues. The CDR3 bases are TGTGCCAGCAGCCATAATGCAAACAGACGCCAGTACTTC. Its translation: CASSHNANRRQYF.

This rearrangement joins TRBV5-6 to TRBJ2-1, with 8 bases that match TRBD2. Trimming cost V 7 bases and J 7 bases; bases outside gene matches: 7. This CDR3 spans 13 amino acids. CDR1 is SGHDT and CDR2 is YYEEEE in the germline V gene. The CDR3: CASLGLDLNEQFF. The CDR3 DNA is TGTGCCAGCTTGGGACTAGATCTTAATGAGCAGTTCTTC.

The rearrangement links TRBV10-2 to TRBJ1-2; 9 nucleotides agree with TRBD1. The CDR3 is made up of 13 amino acids. Germline V lookup: CDR1 WSHSY, CDR2 SAAADI. J gave up 7 bases and V 8 bases, and 8 bases lay outside the gene matches. CDR3 sequence (DNA): TGCGCCAGCTACAGGGGGCGGCTAGGTGGCTACACCTTC. Amino acids: CASYRGRLGGYTF.

The chain links TRBV29-1 to TRBJ2-7, with D possibly TRBD2 on 6 matching bases. Germline loops: CDR1 SQVTM, CDR2 ANQGSEA. CDR3 length: 14 amino acids. Trimming took off 2 bases at V and 2 bases at J, with 13 bases between the two ends. The CDR3 region has the DNA TGCAGCGTTGAATGGTTAGGGACTCCCTACGAGCAGTACTTC. Protein: CSVEWLGTPYEQYF.

The genes are TRBV7-8 and TRBJ2-5; weak D call: TRBD2 (6 bases). Germline CDR1 SGHVS, CDR2 FQNEAQ. V lost 4 bases and J lost 2, with 11 bases in between. CDR3 size: 14 residues. The CDR3 DNA is TGTGCCAGCAGCTCTTGGGACTTACAAGAGACCCAGTACTTC. It codes for CASSSWDLQETQYF.

The chain links TRBV6-4 to TRBJ1-1; a weak D match, TRBD1 (5 bases). V was clipped by 6 bases and J by 7 bases, with 12 bases between them. Germline-derived CDR1 and CDR2 are MRHNA and SNTAGT. The CDR3 is made up of 12 amino acids. The CDR3 loop reads CASREGGGEAFF. Here the CDR3 DNA reads TGTGCCAGCAGGGAGGGCGGGGGTGAAGCTTTCTTT.

This chain joins TRBV5-1 and TRBJ1-4; 8 bases agree with TRBD1. Germline CDR1 is SGHRS and CDR2 is YFSETQ. This CDR3 has 15 residues. The V gene end was trimmed by 3 bases and the J gene end by 0 bases; junction bases not matched to a gene: 1. CDR3 DNA: TGCGCCAGCAGCTCGACAGGGGCAACTAATGAAAAACTGTTTTTT. Translating it yields CASSSTGATNEKLFF.

The chain employs TRBV2 and TRBJ1-1, with 8 positions matching TRBD1. With V trimmed by 8 bases and J by 8 bases, 16 bases remained unmatched. CDR1 and CDR2 from the germline V gene are SNHLY and FYNNEI. The CDR3 sequence is 15 residues long. CDR3 nucleotides: TGTGCCAGCGCGAGAGAGACAGGGGTCCTACCCGAAGCTTTCTTT. Translated, it gives CASARETGVLPEAFF.

The chain has TRBV11-1 and TRBJ2-1, with 9 nucleotides matching TRBD2. Germline V gene lookup returns CDR1 SGHAT and CDR2 FQDESV (reference sequence). V lost 5 bases, J lost 4 bases, and 9 bases stayed unmatched. The CDR3 is 16 amino acids. The CDR3 reads CASSTLSGRGYNEQFF. DNA of the CDR3: TGTGCCAGCAGCACCCTTAGCGGGAGAGGGTACAATGAGCAGTTCTTC.

The CDR3 DNA sequence: TGTGCCAGCAGCGAGGCAGGGATTCAGCAAAGGGGGCAGTTCTTC. Its protein product is CASSEAGIQQRGQFF. V is TRBV7-9 and J is TRBJ2-1, with D maybe TRBD1 (5 bases). Trimming removed 5 bases from V and 12 bases from J, with 23 bases in between. Germline CDR1 is SEHNR and CDR2 is FQNEAQ (reference sequence). The length of the CDR3 is 15 residues.

In DNA form, the CDR3 reads TGTGCCAGCAGTCAAGGGGGGGCAGGGGCCAACGTCCTGACTTTC. Amino acids: CASSQGGAGANVLTF. The chain recombines TRBV27 with TRBJ2-6; D is perhaps TRBD2 (7 bases). Germline loops: CDR1 MNHEY, CDR2 SMNVEV (reference sequence). The CDR3 has 15 residues. Trimming stripped 5 bases from V and 4 bases from J, with 12 bases between.

The genes are TRBV28 and TRBJ1-1; 7 nucleotides match TRBD1. Losses at the gene ends were 2 bases for V and 3 bases for J; bases not matched to a gene: 3. Germline CDR1 reads MDHEN; CDR2 reads SYDVKM. CDR3 length equals 14 residues. CDR3 sequence reads: CASSLGRGYTEAFF. As DNA, the CDR3 is TGTGCCAGCAGTTTAGGCAGGGGGTACACTGAAGCTTTCTTT. Looking up the rest from reference TRBV28 and TRBJ1-1 gives the full variable domain: DVKVTQSSRYLVKRTGEKVFLECVQDMDHENMFWYRQDPGLGLRLIYFSYDVKMKEKGDIPEGYSVSREKKERFSLILESASTNQTSMYLCASSLGRGYTEAFFGQGTRLTVV.

The chain uses TRBV28 and TRBJ1-5; D gene unclear. The CDR3 length is 15 residues. V lost 4 bases, J lost 2 bases, and 12 bases lay in between. Per the germline V gene, CDR1 is MDHEN and CDR2 is SYDVKM. The chain's CDR3 is CASSYGKRGNQPQHF. The CDR3 DNA sequence: TGTGCCAGCAGTTACGGGAAGAGAGGCAATCAGCCCCAGCATTTT.

The rearrangement joins TRBV19 to TRBJ2-7; TRBD2 matches 15 bases. The germline CDR1 and CDR2 sequences are LNHDA and SQIVND (reference sequence). The CDR3 has 17 residues. The V segment lost 5 bases and the J segment 4 bases; nucleotides outside the gene matches: 9. For the CDR3, the DNA is TGTGCCAGTAGTCCATGGACTAGCGGGAGGGGTTCGTACGAGCAGTACTTC. Translating it yields CASSPWTSGRGSYEQYF.

V usage is TRBV19 and J usage is TRBJ1-1; TRBD1 might be the D (5 bases). The V end lost 1 base, the J end lost 0 bases, and 9 bases lay between the germline ends. In germline, CDR1 is LNHDA, CDR2 SQIVND (reference sequence). The CDR3 extends over 15 amino acids. The CDR3 reads CASSIVGVLNTEAFF. CDR3 DNA sequence: TGTGCCAGTAGTATAGTAGGGGTTTTGAACACTGAAGCTTTCTTT.

The rearrangement links TRBV5-1 to TRBJ1-2, with TRBD1 matching over 11 bases. The CDR3 has 15 residues. Germline CDR1 and CDR2: SGHRS and YFSETQ. The junction had 5 bases not matched to a gene; V was cut back by 3 bases and J by 4 bases. CDR3 sequence reads: CASSWTGTGGYGYTF. For the CDR3, the DNA is TGCGCCAGCAGCTGGACGGGGACAGGGGGCTATGGCTACACCTTC.

V usage is TRBV29-1 and J usage is TRBJ2-5; tentative D call: TRBD1 (5 bases). CDR3 length: 13 amino acids. The V and J ends lost 7 bases and 7 bases respectively, with 19 bases between them. Germline V gene sequence: CDR1 SQVTM, CDR2 ANQGSEA. In DNA, the CDR3 is TGCAGCGCGGGTGCGCCAGGGTCCGCGACCCAGTACTTC. Protein sequence: CSAGAPGSATQYF.

The CDR3 protein is CAIRYTEGGYTF. DNA of the CDR3: TGTGCCATCAGGTACACCGAGGGCGGCTACACCTTC. The rearrangement joins TRBV10-3 to TRBJ1-2; D is unresolved. The CDR3 consists of 12 residues. Trimming cost V 6 bases and J 8 bases, with 13 bases left between them. Germline V gene data show CDR1 as ENHRY and CDR2 as SYGVKD.

The chain links TRBV28 to TRBJ1-1, with D perhaps TRBD1 (5 bases). The germline gives CDR1 MDHEN, CDR2 SYDVKM. V shed 3 bases and J shed 4 bases, with 12 bases lying between them. This CDR3 has 14 residues. CDR3 in DNA: TGTGCCAGCAGTTTCAGCTTAGGGGCCACTGAAGCTTTCTTT. Protein product: CASSFSLGATEAFF. Supplemented by reference TRBV28 and TRBJ1-1, the full variable domain reads DVKVTQSSRYLVKRTGEKVFLECVQDMDHENMFWYRQDPGLGLRLIYFSYDVKMKEKGDIPEGYSVSREKKERFSLILESASTNQTSMYLCASSFSLGATEAFFGQGTRLTVV.

This clone was detected once. The chain joins TRBV5-5 to TRBJ2-5, with D perhaps TRBD2 (6 bases). The V end lost 4 bases, the J end lost 3 bases, and 10 bases lay between the germline ends. The germline CDR1 and CDR2 sequences are SGHKS and YYEKEE (reference sequence). The CDR3 is made up of 13 amino acids. CDR3 nucleotides: TGTGCCAGCAGCCCCTGGGGGGAAGAGACCCAGTACTTC. Translated, it gives CASSPWGEETQYF.

This clone was seen more than once but under ten times. This sequence joins TRBV28 and TRBJ1-1; D is ambiguous. V was trimmed by 6 bases and J by 6 bases, leaving 5 bases between them. The CDR3 has 10 residues. The germline V gene encodes CDR1 MDHEN and CDR2 SYDVKM. The CDR3 sequence is CASRRAEAFF. CDR3 nucleotide sequence: TGTGCCAGCAGGCGGGCTGAAGCTTTCTTT.

The V call is TRBV9, the J call TRBJ2-2; 7 nucleotides line up with TRBD1. The germline gives CDR1 SGDLS, CDR2 YYNGEE. CDR3 length equals 17 residues. With 4 bases clipped from V and 0 bases from J, the junction kept 9 bases outside the gene matches. For the CDR3, the DNA is TGTGCCAGCAGCCCTTGGACAGGCGCCGCGAACACCGGGGAGCTGTTTTTT. It is translated as CASSPWTGAANTGELFF.

About this clone itself: The sample contains more than one DNA sequence encoding this CDR3. The chain employs TRBV5-1 and TRBJ2-3; no definite D call. The CDR3 has 15 residues. Germline V gives CDR1 SGHRS, CDR2 YFSETQ. The germline V and J ends were trimmed by 4 bases and 4 bases, with 16 bases remaining between them. CDR3 in amino acids: CASSLRGVGPDTQYF. The CDR3 nucleotides read TGCGCCAGCAGCCTGAGAGGTGTTGGCCCAGATACGCAGTATTTT.

This chain joins TRBV6-1 and TRBJ2-7; 12 nucleotides line up with TRBD2. Germline CDR1 is MNHNS and CDR2 is SASEGT. The CDR3 has 19 amino acids. After removal of 4 bases from V and 0 bases from J, the junction contained 13 bases not matched to a gene. The chain's CDR3 is CASSVQSPKGLAGSYEQYF. The CDR3, as DNA: TGTGCCAGCAGTGTCCAATCCCCTAAGGGACTAGCGGGCTCCTACGAGCAGTACTTC.

This rearrangement joins TRBV5-4 to TRBJ1-1; D remains ambiguous. In germline, CDR1 is SGHNT, CDR2 YYREEE (reference sequence). Trimming removed 2 bases from V and 6 bases from J, with 17 bases in between. The CDR3 is made up of 15 amino acids. Here the CDR3 DNA reads TGTGCCAGCAGCTTCCCTGGGCAGACCCGATCTGAAGCTTTCTTT. Its translation is CASSFPGQTRSEAFF.

Only a few counts were recorded for this clone. This rearrangement joins TRBV5-1 to TRBJ2-1, with TRBD1 matching over 7 bases. The CDR3 runs to 16 residues. The V gene's germline CDR1 is SGHRS and CDR2 YFSETQ. Unmatched junction bases numbered 7, after V lost 4 bases and J lost 0 bases. The CDR3 region has the DNA TGCGCCAGCAGCCTTACAGGGGCCAGCTCCTACAATGAGCAGTTCTTC. Its protein product is CASSLTGASSYNEQFF.